A single sample gave rise to the 18 T cell receptor beta chains below, sequenced in a study of PD-L1 blockade in urothelial cancer. Sequencing was performed with immunoSEQ multiplex PCR; in TCRdb, only in-frame clones are kept and a portion is missing. Of 30,000 or so clones in the sample, roughly 80% were seen once. Sequenced here: PBMCs, sampled around atezolizumab (anti-PD-L1) treatment. Every receptor here comes from a man over 45 with urothelial cancer.

The chain couples TRBV5-1 to TRBJ2-5, with a tentative D call TRBD2 (7 bases). Germline loops: CDR1 SGHRS, CDR2 YFSETQ. V lost 0 bases to trimming and J lost 3 bases, with 9 bases between them. This CDR3 has 14 residues. CDR3 nucleotides: TGCGCCAGCAGCTTGGTAGGGGGGGAAGAGACCCAGTACTTC. This gives the protein CASSLVGGEETQYF.

The rearrangement uses TRBV27 and TRBJ2-3; no definite D call. Germline loops: CDR1 MNHEY, CDR2 SMNVEV (reference sequence). Trimming removed 0 bases at V and 1 base at J, with 20 bases between. The CDR3 contains 19 residues. DNA for the CDR3: TGTGCCAGCAGTTTATCGGAGATGACGCCTGGATGGGGCACAGATACGCAGTATTTT. This codes for CASSLSEMTPGWGTDTQYF.

This clone has just one count. The chain carries TRBV19 and TRBJ2-2, with 7 bases lining up with TRBD1. Germline loops: CDR1 LNHDA, CDR2 SQIVND (reference sequence). The CDR3 totals 15 residues. V was pared by 8 bases and J by 5 bases, with 11 bases of the junction left unmatched. The CDR3 sequence: CASRRGQQSTGELFF. CDR3 sequence (DNA): TGTGCCAGTCGTCGGGGACAGCAATCTACCGGGGAGCTGTTTTTT.

The chain employs TRBV18 and TRBJ1-2; TRBD1 matches 12 bases. Unmatched junction bases numbered 9, after V lost 5 bases and J lost 2 bases. CDR1 KGHSH and CDR2 LQKENI come from the germline V gene. The CDR3 has 17 amino acids. The CDR3: CASSSSGGQGANYGYTF. DNA of the CDR3: TGTGCCAGCTCATCCTCCGGGGGACAGGGGGCGAACTATGGCTACACCTTC.

The V and J genes are TRBV28 and TRBJ1-6, with D unclear. Trimming cost V 11 bases and J 10 bases, with 15 bases left between them. Looked up from germline, CDR1 is MDHEN and CDR2 is SYDVKM. This CDR3 has 12 residues. The CDR3 DNA reads as TGTGCCTCTGGTGAGACACACTCACCCCTCCACTTT. Its protein is CASGETHSPLHF.

As DNA, the CDR3 is TGTGCCAGCAGCCAATTCAGGGGAGAGCAAGAGACCCAGTACTTC. Translation gives CASSQFRGEQETQYF. The chain has TRBV14 and TRBJ2-5; D is possibly TRBD1 (6 bases). V was clipped by 2 bases and J by 2 bases, with 12 bases between them. The CDR3 has 15 residues. CDR1 and CDR2 from the germline V gene are SGHDN and FVKESK.

This clone was found a few times. The chain joins TRBV28 to TRBJ1-5; 11 nucleotides line up with TRBD1. Germline V gene data show CDR1 as MDHEN and CDR2 as SYDVKM. Trimming took 6 bases from V and 6 from J; bases not matched to a gene: 7. The CDR3 sequence is 15 residues long. The CDR3: CASSLDRGRGQPQHF. In DNA, the CDR3 is TGTGCCAGCAGCCTGGACAGGGGGCGGGGTCAGCCCCAGCATTTT.

This chain joins TRBV6-5 and TRBJ2-3; D unclear. This CDR3 has 13 amino acids. V lost 2 bases to trimming and J lost 1 base, with 4 bases between them. CDR1 MNHEY and CDR2 SVGAGI come from the germline V gene. CDR3 protein: CASSYSGTDTQYF. The CDR3 nucleotides read TGTGCCAGCAGTTACAGCGGCACAGATACGCAGTATTTT.

The gene calls are TRBV4-2 and TRBJ1-2; D possibly corresponds to TRBD1 (5 bases). The ends were cut back, 1 base at V and 3 bases at J, with 9 bases in the middle. The CDR3 has 14 amino acids. The germline CDR1 and CDR2 sequences are LGHNA and YNFKEQ. This CDR3 is CASSQVGRDYGYTF. In nucleotides, the CDR3 is TGTGCCAGCAGCCAAGTTGGCAGGGACTATGGCTACACCTTC.

The chain is built from TRBV7-3 and TRBJ2-5; TRBD2 matches 7 bases. The V gene's germline CDR1 is SGHTA and CDR2 FQGTGA. V was clipped by 5 bases and J by 7 bases; unmatched bases: 7. The CDR3 runs 13 residues. The CDR3 nucleotides are TGTGCCAGCAGCCCCGGACTAGAAGGGACCCAGTACTTC. Protein sequence: CASSPGLEGTQYF.

The rearrangement joins TRBV29-1 to TRBJ2-3, with D unclear. V lost 7 bases, J lost 5 bases, and 16 bases lay in between. The CDR3 runs 13 residues. Looked up from germline, CDR1 is SQVTM and CDR2 is ANQGSEA. The CDR3 DNA follows: TGCAGCGCCGAGAGGAGCCCTGGAGATACGCAGTATTTT. It yields the protein CSAERSPGDTQYF.

This clone was counted between two and nine times. This chain joins TRBV6-5 and TRBJ1-6; D uncertain. Trimming took off 3 bases at V and 5 bases at J, with 2 bases between the two ends. This CDR3 is built from 12 residues. The germline V gene has CDR1 MNHEY and CDR2 SVGAGI. The CDR3 sequence is CASSYNNSPLHF. DNA for the CDR3: TGTGCCAGCAGTTATAATAATTCACCCCTCCACTTT.

The chain recombines TRBV5-5 with TRBJ2-3; D might be TRBD1 (5 bases). Germline V gives CDR1 SGHKS, CDR2 YYEKEE (reference sequence). With 0 bases removed from V and 0 bases from J, the gap between germline ends came to 11 bases. CDR3 size: 16 residues. The CDR3: CASSLGGRASTDTQYF. As DNA, the CDR3 is TGTGCCAGCAGCTTGGGGGGCAGGGCGAGCACAGATACGCAGTATTTT.

The CDR3 coding sequence is TGCGCCAGCAGCTCTGGGACAGGGGCTAATGAAAAACTGTTTTTT. As protein: CASSSGTGANEKLFF. This sequence joins TRBV5-1 and TRBJ1-4, with 10 bases matching TRBD1. The CDR3 has 15 residues. Looked up from germline, CDR1 is SGHRS and CDR2 is YFSETQ. V gave up 3 bases and J gave up 3 bases; unmatched junction bases: 2.

The V call is TRBV10-3, the J call TRBJ1-3, with no clear D. Germline assignment: CDR1 ENHRY and CDR2 SYGVKD. The CDR3 totals 15 residues. V lost 6 bases to trimming and J lost 0 bases, with 12 bases between them. CDR3 sequence: CAISPPYPSGNTIYF. CDR3 bases: TGTGCCATCAGCCCACCCTACCCCTCTGGAAACACCATATATTTT.

The rearrangement links TRBV7-9 to TRBJ1-1, with 9 bases identical to TRBD1. The J segment lost 4 bases and the V segment lost 5 bases, leaving 5 bases of the junction unmatched. Germline V lookup: CDR1 SEHNR, CDR2 FQNEAQ (reference sequence). The CDR3 is 14 amino acids. CDR3 coding DNA: TGTGCCAGCAGCCGACAGGGGGTCATCACTGAAGCTTTCTTT. The encoded protein is CASSRQGVITEAFF.

This clone was detected only once. This CDR3 is CASSYGDRGVTNEKLFF. Here the CDR3 DNA reads TGTGCCAGCAGCTACGGGGACAGGGGTGTAACTAATGAAAAACTGTTTTTT. This chain joins TRBV5-5 and TRBJ1-4, with 10 bases fitting TRBD1. The CDR3 extends over 17 amino acids. Trimming at V came to 3 bases and at J to 1 base, leaving 6 bases not matched to a gene. The V gene's germline CDR1 is SGHKS and CDR2 YYEKEE (reference sequence).

This chain links TRBV18 with TRBJ1-3, with a weak D call TRBD1 (5 bases). The CDR3 extends over 16 amino acids. Trimming pared 4 bases from V and 0 bases from J, leaving 13 bases between. The V gene's germline CDR1 is KGHSH and CDR2 LQKENI. For the CDR3, the DNA is TGTGCCAGCTCACAAGCGACAGCCAACTCTGGAAACACCATATATTTT. Its protein product is CASSQATANSGNTIYF.